The 21 T cell receptor beta chains below come from one sample, sequenced in a study of patients and donors after allogeneic stem cell transplantation. From the RT-PCR reads, TCRdb called clonotypes with MiXCR, one entry per CDR3 protein. Among some 960,000 distinct CDR3 sequences listed, 15% to 20% were seen once. Sequencing was carried out using blood, either unsorted or a sorted T cell fraction (not recorded which). These receptors came from a human donor who was either an allogeneic HSCT recipient or a stem cell or donor lymphocyte infusion donor (not recorded which). It is not recorded whose cells these are; they may come from a transplant donor.

This chain uses TRBV5-1 with TRBJ2-1; no definite D call. The CDR3 is 15 residues long. Trimming removed 7 bases from V and 1 base from J, with 15 bases in between. In germline, CDR1 is SGHRS, CDR2 YFSETQ. The CDR3 nucleotides read TGCGCCAGCGCCCCCCATCGGGTGTCCTACAATGAGCAGTTCTTC. Translation: CASAPHRVSYNEQFF.

This chain connects TRBV12-3 or TRBV12-4 to TRBJ2-7; weak D call: TRBD2 (5 bases). The V and J ends lost 6 bases and 0 bases respectively, with 9 bases between them. The CDR3 extends over 13 amino acids. The CDR3 is CASSSEDSYEQYF. In nucleotides, the CDR3 is TGTGCCAGCAGCTCGGAGGACTCCTACGAGCAGTACTTC.

The rearrangement uses TRBV7-8 and TRBJ2-7; 9 bases align to TRBD2. Per the germline V gene, CDR1 is SGHVS and CDR2 is FQNEAQ. Trimming cost V 4 bases and J 6 bases; bases outside gene matches: 13. The CDR3 is made up of 16 amino acids. The CDR3 reads CASSSELAGVWAEQYF. DNA for the CDR3: TGTGCCAGCAGCTCAGAATTAGCGGGAGTGTGGGCCGAGCAGTACTTC.

In its sample, this clonotype was seen a few times. For the CDR3, the DNA is TGTGCCAGCAGCCACCATGCTTCGACAGGGCGCCGTGAAAAACTGTTTTTT. Translating gives CASSHHASTGRREKLFF. The chain couples TRBV3-1 to TRBJ1-4; 7 nucleotides match TRBD1. This CDR3 is 17 amino acids long. After removal of 3 bases from V and 7 bases from J, the junction contained 14 bases not matched to a gene. Per the germline V gene, CDR1 is LGHDT and CDR2 is YNNKEL (reference sequence).

This clonotype has at least ten counts. The chain employs TRBV29-1 and TRBJ1-3, with D tentatively TRBD1 (6 bases). Trimming shortened V by 7 bases and J by 2 bases, and 15 bases separated the two germline ends. This CDR3 comprises 14 residues. CDR1 and CDR2 (germline): SQVTM, ANQGSEA. CDR3 DNA sequence: TGCAGCGCCCATTCGGGGGGCGCTGGAAACACCATATATTTT. Translation: CSAHSGGAGNTIYF.

This clonotype was seen a handful of times. The chain employs TRBV14 and TRBJ1-1, with 8 positions matching TRBD1. CDR3 length equals 15 residues. Germline lookup yields CDR1 SGHDN and CDR2 FVKESK. The V segment lost 4 bases and the J segment 2 bases; nucleotides outside the gene matches: 6. The CDR3 reads CASSPRTGFNTEAFF. CDR3 nucleotides: TGTGCCAGCAGCCCTCGGACAGGGTTTAACACTGAAGCTTTCTTT.

This clonotype was recorded a few times. The CDR3 coding sequence is TGTGCCAGCAGCATAAGGACAGGGAGCAATCAGCCCCAGCATTTT. Translated, it gives CASSIRTGSNQPQHF. This chain links TRBV7-2 with TRBJ1-5; 8 positions agree with TRBD1. V lost 5 bases, J lost 1 base, and 4 bases stayed unmatched. The CDR3 is 15 amino acids. Germline assignment: CDR1 SGHTA and CDR2 FQGNSA.

This clonotype has only a few counts. The chain employs TRBV29-1 and TRBJ2-7; no definite D call. The CDR3 consists of 13 residues. Germline CDR1 reads SQVTM; CDR2 reads ANQGSEA. V lost 1 base to trimming and J lost 2 bases, with 9 bases between them. The CDR3 reads CSVEADIPYEQYF. The CDR3 DNA follows: TGCAGCGTTGAAGCCGACATCCCCTACGAGCAGTACTTC.

This clonotype came up a few times. V and J are TRBV9 and TRBJ2-2; D remains ambiguous. The CDR3 runs to 16 residues. Germline lookup yields CDR1 SGDLS and CDR2 YYNGEE. Trimming pared 2 bases from V and 0 bases from J, leaving 11 bases between. CDR3 DNA: TGTGCCAGCAGCGTTCTTACGACTGCGAACACCGGGGAGCTGTTTTTT. It is translated as CASSVLTTANTGELFF.

In this sample, this clonotype turned up a few times. The chain couples TRBV12-3 or TRBV12-4 to TRBJ2-6; D might be TRBD1 (5 bases). V was clipped by 3 bases and J by 4 bases, with 10 bases between them. The CDR3 sequence is 15 residues long. The CDR3 sequence is CASSFRVRGANVLTF. The DNA of the CDR3 is TGTGCCAGCAGTTTCAGGGTGAGGGGGGCCAACGTCCTGACTTTC.

The chain uses TRBV27 and TRBJ2-2; 7 nucleotides match TRBD2. Germline CDR1 MNHEY, CDR2 SMNVEV (reference sequence). CDR3 length equals 15 residues. J was trimmed by 4 bases and V by 2 bases; bases with no gene match: 4. CDR3 sequence: CASSLRASGTGELFF. In nucleotides, the CDR3 is TGTGCCAGCAGTTTAAGGGCTAGCGGCACCGGGGAGCTGTTTTTT.

The rearrangement joins TRBV12-3 or TRBV12-4 to TRBJ1-2; 8 bases map to TRBD1. The CDR3 length is 11 residues. The trim removed 10 bases at V and 7 bases at J, leaving 5 bases unmatched. CDR3 in amino acids: CATQGGFGYTF. As DNA, the CDR3 is TGTGCCACACAGGGGGGGTTTGGCTACACCTTC.

V usage is TRBV7-9 and J usage is TRBJ2-3; TRBD2 matches 8 bases. The CDR3 extends over 15 amino acids. V gave up 6 bases and J gave up 6 bases; unmatched junction bases: 11. CDR1 is SEHNR and CDR2 is FQNEAQ in the germline V gene (reference sequence). CDR3 sequence reads: CASRYIGLAGDTQYF. CDR3 nucleotides: TGTGCCAGCAGGTATATCGGACTAGCCGGGGATACGCAGTATTTT. Combining the CDR3 with reference TRBV7-9 and TRBJ2-3 gives the whole variable domain DTGVSQNPRHKITKRGQNVTFRCDPISEHNRLYWYRQTLGQGPEFLTYFQNEAQLEKSRLLSDRFSAERPKGSFSTLEIQRTEQGDSAMYLCASRYIGLAGDTQYFGPGTRLTVL.

This clonotype was recorded a few times. The chain employs TRBV7-3 and TRBJ1-1; 9 bases match TRBD1. The V segment lost 2 bases and the J segment 7 bases; nucleotides outside the gene matches: 8. The CDR3 runs 15 residues. CDR1 and CDR2 (germline): SGHTA, FQGTGA. This CDR3 is CASSLGPPGQGEAFF. The CDR3 region has the DNA TGTGCCAGCAGCTTAGGCCCCCCGGGACAGGGTGAAGCTTTCTTT. Supplemented by reference TRBV7-3 and TRBJ1-1, the full variable domain reads GAGVSQTPSNKVTEKGKYVELRCDPISGHTALYWYRQSLGQGPEFLIYFQGTGAADDSGLPNDRFFAVRPEGSVSTLKIQRTERGDSAVYLCASSLGPPGQGEAFFGQGTRLTVV.

This clonotype was seen a few times. The rearrangement links TRBV20-1 to TRBJ2-2; D remains ambiguous. CDR1 and CDR2 (germline): DFQATT, SNEGSKA (reference sequence). The V end was cut by 5 bases, the J end by 6 bases, with 16 bases between. The CDR3 consists of 14 residues. CDR3 protein: CSASKREVAGELFF. Written as DNA, the CDR3 is TGCAGTGCTTCTAAAAGGGAAGTGGCCGGGGAGCTGTTTTTT.

With respect to this clonotype: Germline and junction disagree at one end, which may indicate a read error. The V call is TRBV7-7, the J call TRBJ1-2, with D unclear. The CDR3 has 14 residues. Germline CDR1 is SSHAT and CDR2 is FNYEAQ (reference sequence). Here the CDR3 reads CASSPLHLGYGYTF. The DNA of the CDR3 is TGTGCTAGCAGCCCCCTTCACTTGGGATATGGCTACACCTTC.

This clonotype has a count of ten or more. The V and J genes are TRBV5-1 and TRBJ2-3; D possibly corresponds to TRBD2 (5 bases). V was cut by 4 bases and J by 5 bases, with 20 bases left in between. Germline values: CDR1 SGHRS, CDR2 YFSETQ. This CDR3 comprises 16 residues. CDR3 DNA sequence: TGCGCCAGCAGCCCTTCTCTCGGGCTAGCCTTAGATACGCAGTATTTT. Its protein product is CASSPSLGLALDTQYF.

This clonotype was counted only a few times. The chain recombines TRBV2 with TRBJ2-4; D remains ambiguous. The germline V gene has CDR1 SNHLY and CDR2 FYNNEI. Between the trimmed V and J ends, which lost 2 bases and 0 bases, there was a span of 8 bases. The CDR3 length is 15 residues. CDR3 protein: CASSETAIAKNIQYF. DNA for the CDR3: TGTGCCAGCAGTGAAACTGCCATAGCCAAAAACATTCAGTACTTC.

This clonotype was counted a few times. An end of the junction does not agree with germline; a read error may underlie this. The chain links TRBV7-7 to TRBJ2-2; the D gene is possibly TRBD1 (6 bases). Germline V gives CDR1 SSHAT, CDR2 FNYEAQ (reference sequence). This CDR3 contains 14 residues. The CDR3 region is CASRMDSDTGELFF. The CDR3 DNA sequence: TGTGCTAGCAGGATGGACAGTGACACCGGGGAGCTGTTTTTT. The entire variable domain, with the rest obtained from reference TRBV7-7 and TRBJ2-2, is as follows: GAGVSQSPRYKVTKRGQDVTLRCDPISSHATLYWYQQALGQGPEFLTYFNYEAQPDKSGLPSDRFSAERPEGSISTLTIQRTEQRDSAMYRCASRMDSDTGELFFGEGSRLTVL.

This clonotype was seen more than once but under ten times. The J gene is TRBJ2-3, the V gene TRBV20-1, with 13 positions matching TRBD2. Trimming cost V 6 bases and J 2 bases; bases outside gene matches: 11. There are 17 residues in the CDR3. Germline CDR1 DFQATT, CDR2 SNEGSKA (reference sequence). The CDR3 spells CSAVLAGGPLHTDTQYF. The CDR3 DNA is TGCAGTGCGGTACTAGCGGGAGGGCCCCTTCACACAGATACGCAGTATTTT.

This clonotype has only a few counts. The chain uses TRBV7-2 and TRBJ2-1; tentatively, D is TRBD2 (5 bases). The V and J ends lost 3 bases and 7 bases respectively, with 19 bases between them. Germline V lookup: CDR1 SGHTA, CDR2 FQGNSA. CDR3 size: 16 residues. CDR3 in amino acids: CASSFYSGSSGNEQFF. CDR3 bases: TGTGCCAGCAGCTTTTATTCGGGGTCCTCGGGGAATGAGCAGTTCTTC.